Listed below are T cell receptor beta chains from one sample, sequenced in a study of control samples from healthy donors and cancer patients. Measured with immunoSEQ multiplex PCR; TCRdb has only the in-frame clones, and not every one. The sample has 170,000 or so clones, 80% to 95% seen once. Sequences were obtained from blood. These receptor sequences come from a woman between 40 and 55 years old in good health. Each CDR3 is given with its conserved first and last residue. D genes are given only for firm matches. The size field is filled for only some rows; it gives once, few, many or a size class.

cdr3_aa	cdr3_nt	v_call	j_call	d_call	clone_size
CASSYTPNTEAFF	TGTGCCAGCAGTTACACGCCGAACACTGAAGCTTTCTTT	TRBV6-5	TRBJ1-1	-	-
CASSEAVYDTGELFF	TGTGCCAGCAGTGAAGCGGTCTACGACACCGGGGAGCTGTTTTTT	TRBV6-1	TRBJ2-2	-	once
CASSEALWETQYF	TGTGCCAGCAGTGAAGCGCTGTGGGAGACCCAGTACTTC	TRBV6-1	TRBJ2-5	-	-
CASRPGQGHQPQHF	TGTGCCAGTAGGCCGGGACAGGGCCATCAGCCCCAGCATTTT	TRBV19	TRBJ1-5	TRBD1	-
CASTPRDRGLGNQPQHF	TGTGCCAGTACGCCCCGGGACAGGGGGTTGGGCAATCAGCCCCAGCATTTT	TRBV21-1	TRBJ1-5	-	-
CASSGNRGRGETDTQYF	TGTGCCAGCAGTGGAAACAGGGGGCGCGGTGAAACAGATACGCAGTATTTT	TRBV25-1	TRBJ2-3	TRBD1	-
CASRGVLYSPLHF	TGTGCCAGCCGGGGAGTGTTGTATTCACCCCTCCACTTT	TRBV6-6	TRBJ1-6	-	-
CASSLTPRQGFYGYTF	TGCGCCAGCAGCTTGACACCTCGACAGGGGTTCTATGGCTACACCTTC	TRBV5-1	TRBJ1-2	TRBD1	once
CASSEDRGPGGNQPQHF	TGTGCCAGCAGTGAAGACAGGGGGCCGGGGGGCAATCAGCCCCAGCATTTT	TRBV6-1	TRBJ1-5	TRBD1	-
CASSQGGGLDTQYF	TGTGCCAGCAGCCAAGGTGGGGGACTGGATACGCAGTATTTT	TRBV3-1/TRBV3-2	TRBJ2-3	-	-
CASSQEEEIKTQYF	TGCGCCAGCAGCCAAGAGGAAGAGATAAAGACGCAGTATTTT	TRBV4-1	TRBJ2-3	-	once
CASSSSGTGVGYTF	TGCGCCAGCAGCTCTTCCGGGACAGGGGTCGGCTACACCTTC	TRBV5-1	TRBJ1-2	TRBD1	-
CASGWNQPQHF	TGTGCCAGCGGATGGAATCAGCCCCAGCATTTT	TRBV2	TRBJ1-5	-	-
CASSQGQGQAYEQYF	TGCGCCAGCAGCCAAGGCCAGGGGCAGGCCTACGAGCAGTACTTC	TRBV4-1	TRBJ2-7	-	few
CASSPPNTEAFF	TGTGCCAGCAGCCCTCCGAACACTGAAGCTTTCTTT	TRBV6-6	TRBJ1-1	-	-
CASSPVRGTRFGDTF	TGTGCCAGCTCGCCCGTTAGAGGGACCCGCTTCGGGGACACCTTC	TRBV9	TRBJ1-2	-	-
CSVAASGGAGETQYF	TGCAGCGTTGCGGCTAGCGGGGGGGCCGGGGAGACCCAGTACTTC	TRBV29-1	TRBJ2-5	TRBD2	-
CASSFLGYALFYTF	TGTGCCAGCAGCTTTCTGGGGTATGCCCTTTTTTACACCTTC	TRBV5-7	TRBJ1-2	-	-
CASSPKRNEQFF	TGTGCCAGCTCACCCAAGCGGAATGAGCAGTTCTTC	TRBV18	TRBJ2-1	-	-
CASSSAARQYF	TGTGCCAGTAGTTCCGCCGCTCGGCAGTACTTC	TRBV19	TRBJ2-7	-	-
CASMAGRTEAFF	TGTGCCAGCATGGCAGGGAGGACTGAAGCTTTCTTT	TRBV6-5	TRBJ1-1	-	-
CASMRTPTRQGVSSYNEQFF	TGTGCCAGTATGAGAACCCCTACGAGACAGGGGGTTAGCTCCTACAATGAGCAGTTCTTC	TRBV19	TRBJ2-1	TRBD1	-
CASSSHPHHYEQYF	TGTGCCAGCAGCAGTCATCCCCATCACTACGAGCAGTACTTC	TRBV7-8	TRBJ2-7	-	-
CASTPVLAGESTDTQYF	TGTGCCAGCACCCCGGTTCTGGCGGGGGAATCCACAGATACGCAGTATTTT	TRBV7-8	TRBJ2-3	TRBD2	-
CASTQGGRNYGYTF	TGTGCCAGTACCCAGGGGGGACGGAACTATGGCTACACCTTC	TRBV19	TRBJ1-2	TRBD1	-
CASSQQSGGGETQYF	TGCGCCAGCAGCCAACAATCGGGGGGCGGAGAGACCCAGTACTTC	TRBV4-1	TRBJ2-5	-	-
CASSQNIQGYQPQHF	TGCGCCAGCAGCCAAAATATACAGGGTTATCAGCCCCAGCATTTT	TRBV4-1	TRBJ1-5	-	-
CASSLVSEGGGYGYTF	TGTGCCAGCAGCTTAGTATCAGAGGGAGGCGGCTATGGCTACACCTTC	TRBV7-9	TRBJ1-2	-	-
CASSPQTGTRSPLHF	TGTGCCAGCAGTCCCCAGACAGGGACCCGCTCACCCCTCCACTTT	TRBV27	TRBJ1-6	TRBD1	-